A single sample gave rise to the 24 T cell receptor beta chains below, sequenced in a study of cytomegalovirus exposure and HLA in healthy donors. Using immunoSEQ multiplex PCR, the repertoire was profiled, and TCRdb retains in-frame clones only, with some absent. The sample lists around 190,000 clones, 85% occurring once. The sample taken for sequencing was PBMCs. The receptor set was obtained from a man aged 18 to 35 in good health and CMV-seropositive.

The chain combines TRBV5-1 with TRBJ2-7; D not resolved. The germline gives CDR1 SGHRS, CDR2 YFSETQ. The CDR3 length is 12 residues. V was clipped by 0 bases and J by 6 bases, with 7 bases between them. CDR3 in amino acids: CASSLDSREQYF. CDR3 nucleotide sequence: TGCGCCAGCAGCTTGGACAGCCGCGAGCAGTACTTC.

CDR3 sequence reads: CASSQDPSGVTYEQYF. The DNA for the CDR3 is TGCGCCAGCAGCCAAGATCCCAGCGGGGTCACCTACGAGCAGTACTTC. The rearrangement uses TRBV4-1 and TRBJ2-7; TRBD2 aligns across 7 bases. V gave up 0 bases and J gave up 2 bases; unmatched junction bases: 7. The CDR3 sequence is 16 residues long. Germline CDR1 MGHRA, CDR2 YSYEKL.

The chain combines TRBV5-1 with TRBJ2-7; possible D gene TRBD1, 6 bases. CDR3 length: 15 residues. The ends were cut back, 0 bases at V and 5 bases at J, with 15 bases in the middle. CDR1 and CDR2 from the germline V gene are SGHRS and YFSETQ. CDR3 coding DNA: TGCGCCAGCAGCTTGGCCGGAGGCAGGGGCCACGAGCAGTACTTC. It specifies CASSLAGGRGHEQYF.

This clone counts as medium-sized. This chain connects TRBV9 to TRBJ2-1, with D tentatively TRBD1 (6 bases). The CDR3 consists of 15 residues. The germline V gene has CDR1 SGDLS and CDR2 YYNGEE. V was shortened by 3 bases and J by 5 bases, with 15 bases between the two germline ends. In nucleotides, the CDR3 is TGTGCCAGCAGCGAGGGAATTCAGGGGCACAATGAGCAGTTCTTC. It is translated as CASSEGIQGHNEQFF.

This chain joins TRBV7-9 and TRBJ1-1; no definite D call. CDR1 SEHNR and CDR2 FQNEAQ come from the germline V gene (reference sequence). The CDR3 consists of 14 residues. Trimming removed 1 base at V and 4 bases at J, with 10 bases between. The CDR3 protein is CASSLVLHGTEAFF. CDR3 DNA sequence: TGTGCCAGCAGCTTAGTTCTTCACGGCACTGAAGCTTTCTTT.

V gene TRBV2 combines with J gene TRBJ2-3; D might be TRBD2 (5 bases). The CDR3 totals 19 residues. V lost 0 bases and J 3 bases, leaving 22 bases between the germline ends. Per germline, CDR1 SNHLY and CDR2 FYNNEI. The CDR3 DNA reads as TGTGCCAGCAGTGAAGCGGATCCCTGGACTCGACTGGGGACAGATACGCAGTATTTT. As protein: CASSEADPWTRLGTDTQYF. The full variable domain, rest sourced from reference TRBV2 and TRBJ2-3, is EPEVTQTPSHQVTQMGQEVILRCVPISNHLYFYWYRQILGQKVEFLVSFYNNEISEKSEIFDDQFSVERPDGSNFTLKIRSTKLEDSAMYFCASSEADPWTRLGTDTQYFGPGTRLTVL.

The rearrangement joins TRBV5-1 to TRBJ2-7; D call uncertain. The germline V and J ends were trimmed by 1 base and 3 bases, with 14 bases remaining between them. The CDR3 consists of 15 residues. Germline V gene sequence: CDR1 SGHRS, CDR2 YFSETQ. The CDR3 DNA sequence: TGCGCCAGCAGCTTGAACCCAGGTGATTTCTACGAGCAGTACTTC. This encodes CASSLNPGDFYEQYF.

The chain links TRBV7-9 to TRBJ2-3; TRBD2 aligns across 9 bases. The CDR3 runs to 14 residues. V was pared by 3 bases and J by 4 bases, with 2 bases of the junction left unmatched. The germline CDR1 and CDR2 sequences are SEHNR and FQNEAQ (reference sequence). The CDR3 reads CASSFSGGSDTQYF. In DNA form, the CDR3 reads TGTGCCAGCAGCTTTAGCGGGGGATCAGATACGCAGTATTTT.

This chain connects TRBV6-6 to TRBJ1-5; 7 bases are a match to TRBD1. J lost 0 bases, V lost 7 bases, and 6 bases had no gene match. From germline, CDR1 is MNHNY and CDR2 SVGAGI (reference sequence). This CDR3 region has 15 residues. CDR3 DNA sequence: TGTGCCAGCACGGACAGGCCTTATAGCAATCAGCCCCAGCATTTT. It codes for CASTDRPYSNQPQHF.

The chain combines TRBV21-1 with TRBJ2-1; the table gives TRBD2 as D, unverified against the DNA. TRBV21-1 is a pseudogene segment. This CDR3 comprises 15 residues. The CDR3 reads CARGCLGEGSGEQFF. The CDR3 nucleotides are TGTGCCAGAGGATGCTTGGGGGAGGGATCAGGGGAGCAGTTCTTC.

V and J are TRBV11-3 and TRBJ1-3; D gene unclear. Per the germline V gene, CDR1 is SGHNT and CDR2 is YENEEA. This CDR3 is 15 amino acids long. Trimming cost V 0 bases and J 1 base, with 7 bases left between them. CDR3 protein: CASSLDGQSGNTIYF. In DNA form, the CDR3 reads TGTGCCAGCAGCTTAGATGGGCAATCTGGAAACACCATATATTTT.

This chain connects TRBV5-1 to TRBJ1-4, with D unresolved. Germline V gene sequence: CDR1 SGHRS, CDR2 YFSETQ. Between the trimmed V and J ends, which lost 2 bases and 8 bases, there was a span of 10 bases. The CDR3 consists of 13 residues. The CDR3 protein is CASSFDTAEKLFF. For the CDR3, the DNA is TGCGCCAGCAGCTTCGACACCGCAGAAAAACTGTTTTTT.

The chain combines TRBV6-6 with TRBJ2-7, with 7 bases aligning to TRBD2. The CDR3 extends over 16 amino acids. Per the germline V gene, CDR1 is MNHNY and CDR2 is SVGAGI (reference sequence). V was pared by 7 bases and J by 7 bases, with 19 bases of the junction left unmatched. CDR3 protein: CASNGSPRGVGGEQYF. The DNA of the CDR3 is TGTGCCAGCAACGGCTCGCCCCGGGGCGTGGGAGGGGAGCAGTACTTC.

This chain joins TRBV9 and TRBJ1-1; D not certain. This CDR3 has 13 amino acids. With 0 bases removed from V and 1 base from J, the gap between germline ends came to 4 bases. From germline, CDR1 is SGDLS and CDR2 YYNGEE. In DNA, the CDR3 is TGTGCCAGCAGCGTAGGGGCGAACACTGAAGCTTTCTTT. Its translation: CASSVGANTEAFF. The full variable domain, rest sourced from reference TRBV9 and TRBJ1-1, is DSGVTQTPKHLITATGQRVTLRCSPRSGDLSVYWYQQSLDQGLQFLIQYYNGEERAKGNILERFSAQQFPDLHSELNLSSLELGDSALYFCASSVGANTEAFFGQGTRLTVV.

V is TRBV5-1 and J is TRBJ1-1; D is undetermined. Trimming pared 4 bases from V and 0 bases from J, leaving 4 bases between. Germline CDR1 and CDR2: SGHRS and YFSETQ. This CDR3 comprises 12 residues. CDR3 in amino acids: CASSEMNTEAFF. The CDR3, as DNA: TGCGCCAGCAGCGAGATGAACACTGAAGCTTTCTTT.

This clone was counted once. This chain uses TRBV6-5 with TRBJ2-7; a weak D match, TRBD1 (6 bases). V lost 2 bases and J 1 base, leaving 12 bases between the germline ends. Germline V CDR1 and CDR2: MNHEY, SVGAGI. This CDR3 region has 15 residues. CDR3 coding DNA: TGTGCCAGCAGTTACGGAGGACAGTCTTCCTACGAGCAGTACTTC. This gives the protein CASSYGGQSSYEQYF.

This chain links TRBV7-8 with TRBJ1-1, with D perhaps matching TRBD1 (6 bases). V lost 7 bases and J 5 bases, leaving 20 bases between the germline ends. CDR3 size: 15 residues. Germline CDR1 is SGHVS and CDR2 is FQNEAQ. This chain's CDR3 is CASTSHLQGETEAFF. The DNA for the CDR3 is TGTGCCAGCACCTCACACTTACAGGGAGAGACTGAAGCTTTCTTT.

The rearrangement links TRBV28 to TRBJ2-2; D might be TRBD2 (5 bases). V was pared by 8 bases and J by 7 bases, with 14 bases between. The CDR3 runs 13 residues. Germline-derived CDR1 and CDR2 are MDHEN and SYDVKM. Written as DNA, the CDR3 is TGTGCCAGCTCCACGGACTTCTTCGGGGAGCTGTTTTTT. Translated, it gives CASSTDFFGELFF.

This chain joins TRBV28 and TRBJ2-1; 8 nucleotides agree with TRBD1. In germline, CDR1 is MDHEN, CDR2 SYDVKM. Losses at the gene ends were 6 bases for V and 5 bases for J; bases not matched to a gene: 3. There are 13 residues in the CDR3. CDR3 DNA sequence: TGTGCCAGCAGCCTGACAGGGGACAATGAGCAGTTCTTC. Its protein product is CASSLTGDNEQFF.

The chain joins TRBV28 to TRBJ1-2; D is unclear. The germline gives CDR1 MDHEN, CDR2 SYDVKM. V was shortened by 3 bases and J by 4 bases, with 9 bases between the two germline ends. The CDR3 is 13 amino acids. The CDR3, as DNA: TGTGCCAGCAGTTTCCCGCAGGTCTATGGCTACACCTTC. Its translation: CASSFPQVYGYTF.

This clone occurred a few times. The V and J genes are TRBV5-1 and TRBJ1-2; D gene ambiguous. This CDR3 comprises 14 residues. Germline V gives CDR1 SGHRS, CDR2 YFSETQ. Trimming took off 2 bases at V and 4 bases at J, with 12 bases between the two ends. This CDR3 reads CASSLSTGIYGYTF. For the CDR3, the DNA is TGCGCCAGCAGCTTATCGACGGGGATCTATGGCTACACCTTC. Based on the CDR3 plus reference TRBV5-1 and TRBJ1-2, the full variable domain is KAGVTQTPRYLIKTRGQQVTLSCSPISGHRSVSWYQQTPGQGLQFLFEYFSETQRNKGNFPGRFSGRQFSNSRSEMNVSTLELGDSALYLCASSLSTGIYGYTFGSGTRLTVV.

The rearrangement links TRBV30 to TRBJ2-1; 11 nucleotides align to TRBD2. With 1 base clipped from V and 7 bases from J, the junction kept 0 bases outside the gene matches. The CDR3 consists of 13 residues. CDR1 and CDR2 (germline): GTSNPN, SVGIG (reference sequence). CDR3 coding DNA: TGTGCCTGGAGTGGACTAGCGGGGAATGAGCAGTTCTTC. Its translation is CAWSGLAGNEQFF.

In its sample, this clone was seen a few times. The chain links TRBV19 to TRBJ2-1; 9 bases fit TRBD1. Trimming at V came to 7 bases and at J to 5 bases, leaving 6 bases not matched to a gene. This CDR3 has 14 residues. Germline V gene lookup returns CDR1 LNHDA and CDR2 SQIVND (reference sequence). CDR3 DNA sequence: TGTGCCAGTACCCGGACAGGGGAGAACAATGAGCAGTTCTTC. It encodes CASTRTGENNEQFF.

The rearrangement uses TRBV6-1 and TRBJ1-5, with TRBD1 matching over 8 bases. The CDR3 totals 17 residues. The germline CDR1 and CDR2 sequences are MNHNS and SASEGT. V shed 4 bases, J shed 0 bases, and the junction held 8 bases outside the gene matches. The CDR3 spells CASSGNDRGFSNQPQHF. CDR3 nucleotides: TGTGCCAGCAGTGGGAACGACAGGGGATTTAGCAATCAGCCCCAGCATTTT.